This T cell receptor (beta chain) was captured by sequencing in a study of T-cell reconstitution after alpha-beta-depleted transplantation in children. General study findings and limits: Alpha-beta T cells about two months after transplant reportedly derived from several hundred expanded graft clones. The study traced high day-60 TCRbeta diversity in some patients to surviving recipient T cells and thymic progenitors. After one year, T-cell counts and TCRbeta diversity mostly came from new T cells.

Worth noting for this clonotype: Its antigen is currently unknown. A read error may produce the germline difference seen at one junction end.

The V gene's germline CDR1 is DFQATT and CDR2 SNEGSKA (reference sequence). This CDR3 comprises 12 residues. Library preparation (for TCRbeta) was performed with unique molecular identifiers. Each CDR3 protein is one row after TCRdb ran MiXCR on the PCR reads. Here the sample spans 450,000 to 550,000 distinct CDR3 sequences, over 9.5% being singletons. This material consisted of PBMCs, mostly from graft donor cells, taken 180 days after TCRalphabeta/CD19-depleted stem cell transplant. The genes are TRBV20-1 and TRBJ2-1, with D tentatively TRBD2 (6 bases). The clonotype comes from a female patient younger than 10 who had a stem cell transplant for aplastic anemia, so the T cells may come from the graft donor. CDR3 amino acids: CSARDQGTPTVF. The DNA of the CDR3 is TGCAGTGCTAGAGATCAAGGGACTCCCACGGTCTTC.